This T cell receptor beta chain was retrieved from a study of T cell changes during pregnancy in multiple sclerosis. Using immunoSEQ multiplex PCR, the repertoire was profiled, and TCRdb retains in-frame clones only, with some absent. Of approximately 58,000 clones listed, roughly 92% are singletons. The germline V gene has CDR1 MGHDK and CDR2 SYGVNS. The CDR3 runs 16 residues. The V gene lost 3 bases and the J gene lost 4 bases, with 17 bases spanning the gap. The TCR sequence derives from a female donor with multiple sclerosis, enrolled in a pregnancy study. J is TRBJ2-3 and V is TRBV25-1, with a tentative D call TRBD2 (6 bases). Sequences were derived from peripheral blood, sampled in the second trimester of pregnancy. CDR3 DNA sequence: TGTGCCAGCAGTGAGTCACTAGCACCCAAGGCAGATACGCAGTATTTT. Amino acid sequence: CASSESLAPKADTQYF.